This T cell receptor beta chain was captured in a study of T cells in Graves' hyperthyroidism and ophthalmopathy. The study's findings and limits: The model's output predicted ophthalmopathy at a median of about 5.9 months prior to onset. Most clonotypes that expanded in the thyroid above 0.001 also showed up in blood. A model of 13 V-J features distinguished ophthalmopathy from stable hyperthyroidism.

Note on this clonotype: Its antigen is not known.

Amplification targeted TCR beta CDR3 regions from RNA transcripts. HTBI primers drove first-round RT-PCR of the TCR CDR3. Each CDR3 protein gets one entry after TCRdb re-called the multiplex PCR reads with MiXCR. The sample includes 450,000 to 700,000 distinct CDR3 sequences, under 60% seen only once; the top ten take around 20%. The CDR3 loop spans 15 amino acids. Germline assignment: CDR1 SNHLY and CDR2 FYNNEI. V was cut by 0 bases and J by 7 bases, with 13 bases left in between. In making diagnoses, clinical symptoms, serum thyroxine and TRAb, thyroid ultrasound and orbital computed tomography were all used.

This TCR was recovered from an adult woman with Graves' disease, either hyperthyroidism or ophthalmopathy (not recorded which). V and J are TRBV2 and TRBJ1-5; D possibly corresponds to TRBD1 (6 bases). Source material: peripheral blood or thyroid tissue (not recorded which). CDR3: CASSEAPGDGQPQHF. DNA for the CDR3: TGTGCCAGCAGTGAAGCGCCAGGGGATGGCCAGCCCCAGCATTTT. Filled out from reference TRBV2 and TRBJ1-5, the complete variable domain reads EPEVTQTPSHQVTQMGQEVILRCVPISNHLYFYWYRQILGQKVEFLVSFYNNEISEKSEIFDDQFSVERPDGSNFTLKIRSTKLEDSAMYFCASSEAPGDGQPQHFGDGTRLSIL.